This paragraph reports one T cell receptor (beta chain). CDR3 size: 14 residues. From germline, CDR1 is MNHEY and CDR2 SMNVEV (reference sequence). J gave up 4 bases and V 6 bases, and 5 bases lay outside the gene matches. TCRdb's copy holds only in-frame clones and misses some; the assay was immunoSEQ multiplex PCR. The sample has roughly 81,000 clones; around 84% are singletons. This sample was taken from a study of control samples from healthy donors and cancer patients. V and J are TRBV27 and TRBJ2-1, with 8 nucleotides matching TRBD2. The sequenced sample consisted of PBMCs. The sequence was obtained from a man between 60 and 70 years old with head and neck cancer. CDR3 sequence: CASSGGRRYNEQFF. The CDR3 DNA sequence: TGTGCCAGCAGCGGCGGGAGGCGATACAATGAGCAGTTCTTC.